This passage covers 28 T cell receptor beta chains from one sample sequenced in a study of blood T cell repertoires in COVID-19 (dated by TCRdb to between 2020 and 2021). Libraries were prepared through the immunoSEQ multiplex PCR assay. TCRdb's version of the immuneACCESS table is confined to in-frame rearrangements and falls short of the full clone set. An unresolved V gene accounts for under half of the shortfall where checked; the remainder is of unknown origin. The sample records under 80,000 clones, approximately 80% of which are singletons. The top ten clones comprise roughly 5% of the sample. The sequencing input was peripheral blood. The source is a woman older than 75 with active or convalescent COVID-19.

The rearrangement links TRBV7-8 to TRBJ2-7; D is possibly TRBD1 (6 bases). In germline, CDR1 is SGHVS, CDR2 FQNEAQ. The CDR3 loop spans 13 amino acids. Trimming removed 5 bases from V and 2 bases from J, with 10 bases in between. The CDR3: CASSPDRTYEQYF. CDR3 coding DNA: TGTGCCAGCAGCCCCGACAGGACCTACGAGCAGTACTTC.

The CDR3 sequence: CASSRLEMQFF. CDR3 nucleotides: TGTGCCAGCAGCCGACTGGAGATGCAGTTCTTC. V usage is TRBV2 and J usage is TRBJ2-1; the D is unclear. Germline V gene lookup returns CDR1 SNHLY and CDR2 FYNNEI. V lost 6 bases to trimming and J lost 12 bases, with 12 bases between them. The CDR3 is made up of 11 amino acids.

The V call is TRBV11-3, the J call TRBJ1-1; D ambiguous. The CDR3 extends over 14 amino acids. Trimming left V 6 bases short and J 1 base short, with 12 bases between. Germline V lookup: CDR1 SGHNT, CDR2 YENEEA. CDR3 residues: CASSFGPGNTEAFF. The CDR3 DNA reads TGTGCCAGCAGTTTCGGTCCGGGGAACACTGAAGCTTTCTTT.

The V call is TRBV18, the J call TRBJ1-2; weak D call: TRBD1 (6 bases). V was trimmed by 3 bases and J by 8 bases, leaving 19 bases between them. The germline CDR1 and CDR2 sequences are KGHSH and LQKENI. The CDR3 totals 15 residues. The CDR3 here is CASSPTDRNPMGYTF. The CDR3 DNA reads as TGTGCCAGCTCACCCACCGACAGGAACCCCATGGGCTACACCTTC.

The rearrangement joins TRBV6-2 or TRBV6-3 to TRBJ2-7, with TRBD2 as a possible D gene (5 bases). V was clipped by 6 bases and J by 1 base, with 13 bases between them. This CDR3 contains 14 residues. CDR1 MNHEY and CDR2 SVGEGT come from the germline V gene. The CDR3 DNA sequence: TGTGCCAGCAGCACACCCGCGGGTTCCTACGAGCAGTACTTC. Protein sequence: CASSTPAGSYEQYF.

This chain links TRBV7-9 with TRBJ2-7; TRBD2 matches at 10 bases. V shed 2 bases, J shed 2 bases, and the junction held 9 bases outside the gene matches. In germline, CDR1 is SEHNR, CDR2 FQNEAQ (reference sequence). This CDR3 is 17 amino acids long. DNA of the CDR3: TGTGCCAGCAGCTTAAGGACTAGCGGAACTTCCACCTACGAGCAGTACTTC. This translates into CASSLRTSGTSTYEQYF.

The genes are TRBV7-2 and TRBJ1-4; a weak D match, TRBD1 (5 bases). V gave up 5 bases and J gave up 14 bases, with 24 bases separating them. The CDR3 totals 15 residues. Germline loops: CDR1 SGHTA, CDR2 FQGNSA. The CDR3 nucleotides are TGTGCCAGCAGCCCGGGGGGGGACCGGGCGGTCGGTCTGTTTTTT. The encoded protein is CASSPGGDRAVGLFF.

This clone appeared once. The chain combines TRBV7-2 with TRBJ2-5; D is possibly TRBD1 (5 bases). The CDR3 runs to 14 residues. The germline V and J ends were trimmed by 5 bases and 1 base, with 11 bases remaining between them. Germline values: CDR1 SGHTA, CDR2 FQGNSA. CDR3 sequence (DNA): TGTGCCAGCAGCCCCCGACAGTCCCAAGAGACCCAGTACTTC. Its protein is CASSPRQSQETQYF.

The CDR3 region has the DNA TGTGCCAGCAGCTATCGGCCGGGACTAGCGGGAGATGTTGAGCAGTTCTTC. It encodes CASSYRPGLAGDVEQFF. The chain uses TRBV9 and TRBJ2-1; 14 nucleotides line up with TRBD2. Per the germline V gene, CDR1 is SGDLS and CDR2 is YYNGEE. The CDR3 has 17 residues. V trimming: 4 bases; J trimming: 9 bases; junction bases outside the gene matches: 12.

The chain joins TRBV9 to TRBJ2-2, with 8 bases that match TRBD2. CDR3 length equals 15 residues. Germline CDR1 reads SGDLS; CDR2 reads YYNGEE. After removal of 5 bases from V and 1 base from J, the junction contained 4 bases not matched to a gene. The CDR3 sequence is CASSRGGLNTGELFF. The CDR3 nucleotides are TGTGCCAGCAGTCGGGGGGGATTGAACACCGGGGAGCTGTTTTTT.

This chain connects TRBV25-1 to TRBJ2-5, with D perhaps TRBD1 (6 bases). The length of the CDR3 is 16 residues. The germline CDR1 and CDR2 sequences are MGHDK and SYGVNS. Trimming cost V 1 base and J 5 bases, with 17 bases left between them. The CDR3 protein is CASSESLGPRGETQYF. CDR3 in DNA: TGTGCCAGCAGTGAATCGCTGGGGCCTAGGGGGGAGACCCAGTACTTC.

This chain connects TRBV19 to TRBJ2-7; 13 bases line up with TRBD2. V lost 6 bases to trimming and J lost 7 bases; unmatched junction nucleotides: 9. Germline loops: CDR1 LNHDA, CDR2 SQIVND (reference sequence). The CDR3 is 15 amino acids. The CDR3 sequence is CASSLGTSGTLEQYF. The DNA for the CDR3 is TGTGCCAGTAGCCTCGGGACTAGCGGGACTCTAGAGCAGTACTTC. The full variable domain, completed using reference TRBV19 and TRBJ2-7, is DGGITQSPKYLFRKEGQNVTLSCEQNLNHDAMYWYRQDPGQGLRLIYYSQIVNDFQKGDIAEGYSVSREKKESFPLTVTSAQKNPTAFYLCASSLGTSGTLEQYFGPGTRLTVT.

This chain connects TRBV5-4 to TRBJ1-2, with 8 bases lining up with TRBD1. Germline V gene lookup returns CDR1 SGHNT and CDR2 YYREEE (reference sequence). J gave up 5 bases and V 2 bases, and 5 bases lay outside the gene matches. The CDR3 covers 14 residues. CDR3 coding DNA: TGTGCCAGCAGCTTTCAGGGGGCAGGATATGGCTACACCTTC. Protein product: CASSFQGAGYGYTF.

The rearrangement uses TRBV19 and TRBJ1-2; perhaps TRBD1 as D (5 bases). Trimming cost V 5 bases and J 4 bases, with 20 bases left between them. In germline, CDR1 is LNHDA, CDR2 SQIVND (reference sequence). CDR3 length: 16 amino acids. As DNA, the CDR3 is TGTGCCAGTAGTCAATCAGTCAAGGGGTTACCCTATGGCTACACCTTC. Translating gives CASSQSVKGLPYGYTF.

J is TRBJ2-7 and V is TRBV13, with 15 bases matching TRBD2. The CDR3 runs to 18 residues. J gave up 1 base and V 1 base, and 5 bases lay outside the gene matches. Germline CDR1 reads PRHDT; CDR2 reads FYEKMQ (reference sequence). The CDR3 sequence is CASSLEGLAGGGSYEQYF. For the CDR3, the DNA is TGTGCCAGCAGCTTAGAGGGACTAGCGGGAGGAGGTTCCTACGAGCAGTACTTC.

About this clone: Just one base apart from a much larger clone, this may be a read error. J is TRBJ2-1 and V is TRBV7-2; TRBD2 matches at 9 bases. The CDR3 is 15 amino acids. The ends lost 6 bases at V and 0 bases at J; junction bases unmatched: 3. Per germline, CDR1 SGHTA and CDR2 FQGNSA. The chain's CDR3 is CASSISGSSYNEQFF. CDR3 nucleotide sequence: TGTGCCAGCAGTATTAGCGGGAGCTCCTACAATGAGCAGTTCTTC.

The rearrangement links TRBV4-2 to TRBJ2-1, with 11 bases that match TRBD2. V trimming: 4 bases; J trimming: 10 bases; junction bases outside the gene matches: 9. Germline values: CDR1 LGHNA, CDR2 YNFKEQ. CDR3 length equals 15 residues. The CDR3 loop reads CASSPSGRSLGEQFF. In DNA form, the CDR3 reads TGTGCCAGCAGCCCTAGCGGGAGGTCCCTGGGGGAGCAGTTCTTC.

This chain joins TRBV27 and TRBJ2-2; no clear D gene. Trimming removed 3 bases at V and 5 bases at J, with 4 bases between. CDR1 is MNHEY, CDR2 SMNVEV, per germline (reference sequence). This CDR3 contains 12 residues. The CDR3 nucleotides read TGTGCCAGCAGTTTCAGTACCGGGGAGCTGTTTTTT. Its translation: CASSFSTGELFF.

This sequence joins TRBV4-3 and TRBJ2-3; TRBD2 aligns across 7 bases. From germline, CDR1 is LGHNA and CDR2 YSLEER. V trimming: 2 bases; J trimming: 8 bases; junction bases outside the gene matches: 7. This CDR3 has 14 residues. The CDR3 loop is CASSQNGLVFTQYF. The CDR3 region has the DNA TGCGCCAGCAGCCAAAATGGACTAGTCTTTACGCAGTATTTT.

This sequence joins TRBV10-2 and TRBJ2-7, with 9 bases aligning to TRBD2. The CDR3 sequence is 17 residues long. V shed 0 bases, J shed 3 bases, and the junction held 9 bases outside the gene matches. The germline CDR1 and CDR2 sequences are WSHSY and SAAADI. CDR3 DNA sequence: TGCGCCAGCAGTGAGTCGACATCGCTAGCGGGGATCTACGAGCAGTACTTC. This gives the protein CASSESTSLAGIYEQYF.

The chain links TRBV4-1 to TRBJ2-2; D perhaps matches TRBD2 (6 bases). Germline assignment: CDR1 MGHRA and CDR2 YSYEKL. V lost 2 bases to trimming and J lost 6 bases, with 16 bases between them. The CDR3 is 16 residues long. The CDR3 coding sequence is TGCGCCAGCAGCCAATACGCGTACGGGGAGGCCGGGGAGCTGTTTTTT. This codes for CASSQYAYGEAGELFF.

V is TRBV24-1 and J is TRBJ2-3; 9 nucleotides line up with TRBD2. The CDR3 is 15 residues long. Germline V gene lookup returns CDR1 KGHDR and CDR2 SFDVKD. V was pared by 5 bases and J by 6 bases, with 8 bases of the junction left unmatched. CDR3 sequence reads: CATSGIAGVGDTQYF. In DNA, the CDR3 is TGTGCCACCAGTGGTATAGCGGGAGTTGGTGATACGCAGTATTTT.

The chain is built from TRBV7-2 and TRBJ2-1, with TRBD2 identical over 14 bases. The CDR3 loop spans 17 amino acids. Germline-derived CDR1 and CDR2 are SGHTA and FQGNSA. Losses at the gene ends were 1 base for V and 6 bases for J; bases not matched to a gene: 5. CDR3 in DNA: TGTGCCAGCAGCTTAGGACTAGCGGGGGGGCTCGGCAATGAGCAGTTCTTC. Translated: CASSLGLAGGLGNEQFF.

V usage is TRBV28 and J usage is TRBJ1-3; D remains ambiguous. V was clipped by 6 bases and J by 4 bases, with 10 bases between them. The CDR3 extends over 13 amino acids. The germline CDR1 and CDR2 sequences are MDHEN and SYDVKM. Here the CDR3 reads CASRRFAGNTIYF. The CDR3 nucleotides are TGTGCCAGCAGGAGGTTCGCAGGAAACACCATATATTTT.

The chain is built from TRBV19 and TRBJ1-1, with D hard to call. Germline V gives CDR1 LNHDA, CDR2 SQIVND (reference sequence). The ends were cut back, 4 bases at V and 1 base at J, with 16 bases in the middle. The CDR3 is 16 amino acids. CDR3 in amino acids: CASSKGRLTRNTEAFF. DNA of the CDR3: TGTGCCAGTAGTAAGGGCCGGCTGACTAGGAACACTGAAGCTTTCTTT.

This chain uses TRBV9 with TRBJ2-2, with TRBD1 as a possible D gene (6 bases). Trimming stripped 4 bases from V and 4 bases from J, with 20 bases between. Germline V CDR1 and CDR2: SGDLS, YYNGEE. The CDR3 runs 17 residues. CDR3 sequence (DNA): TGTGCCAGCAGCCTCCGAAGGAGTACAGGGTCCACCGGGGAGCTGTTTTTT. This encodes CASSLRRSTGSTGELFF.

The chain couples TRBV19 to TRBJ2-5; D possibly corresponds to TRBD1 (5 bases). This CDR3 is built from 15 residues. Trimming removed 3 bases at V and 5 bases at J, with 16 bases between. CDR1 and CDR2 from the germline V gene are LNHDA and SQIVND (reference sequence). CDR3 loop: CASSMGRVFPETQYF. CDR3 nucleotide sequence: TGTGCCAGTAGTATGGGCAGGGTCTTCCCCGAGACCCAGTACTTC.

The sample holds one count of this clone. The CDR3 region has the DNA TGTGCCTGGAGTAAAAGGGGGACAGGGGGTGAAAAACTGTTTTTT. Its protein product is CAWSKRGTGGEKLFF. The chain uses TRBV30 and TRBJ1-4; TRBD1 agrees at 11 bases. V gave up 2 bases and J gave up 7 bases; unmatched junction bases: 6. The CDR3 totals 15 residues. Germline V lookup: CDR1 GTSNPN, CDR2 SVGIG (reference sequence).